A single sample gave rise to the 23 T cell receptor beta chains below, sequenced in a study of identical twins. Via MiXCR, TCRdb re-called the 5' RACE reads, giving one row per CDR3 protein. In the table there are around 450,000 distinct CDR3 sequences, 12% to 15% of which are singletons. This same sample was also part of a study on yellow fever vaccine responses in identical twins.

Sequencing was done on a sample of CD4+ T cells sorted from blood. These receptors all stem from a woman younger than 30 in good health.

The chain employs TRBV7-2 and TRBJ1-5; D is undetermined. The length of the CDR3 is 14 residues. V gave up 2 bases and J gave up 6 bases, with 11 bases separating them. Germline-derived CDR1 and CDR2 are SGHTA and FQGNSA. The CDR3 coding sequence is TGTGCCAGCAGCTTAAAAGGGTTAGGTCAGCCCCAGCATTTT. It encodes CASSLKGLGQPQHF.

This clonotype was observed a few times. The rearrangement links TRBV7-9 to TRBJ2-1, with TRBD1 matching over 9 bases. The CDR3 runs to 14 residues. CDR1 is SEHNR and CDR2 is FQNEAQ in the germline V gene (reference sequence). Trimming at V came to 11 bases and at J to 2 bases, leaving 7 bases not matched to a gene. The CDR3 reads CAVPGTGTYNEQFF. CDR3 DNA sequence: TGTGCCGTACCCGGGACAGGGACCTACAATGAGCAGTTCTTC.

The V gene is TRBV7-6, the J gene TRBJ2-1, with D uncertain. This CDR3 has 14 residues. Germline loops: CDR1 SGHVS, CDR2 FNYEAQ. V dropped 5 bases and J dropped 9 bases, with 17 bases sitting between them. This chain's CDR3 is CASSQGARRPEQFF. Written as DNA, the CDR3 is TGTGCCAGCAGCCAAGGTGCTCGGCGACCTGAGCAGTTCTTC. Looking up the rest from reference TRBV7-6 and TRBJ2-1 gives the full variable domain: GAGVSQSPRYKVTKRGQDVALRCDPISGHVSLYWYRQALGQGPEFLTYFNYEAQQDKSGLPNDRFSAERPEGSISTLTIQRTEQRDSAMYRCASSQGARRPEQFFGPGTRLTVL.

This clonotype was detected many times. The chain couples TRBV2 to TRBJ2-7; maybe TRBD1 (6 bases). V lost 6 bases and J 6 bases, leaving 18 bases between the germline ends. The V gene's germline CDR1 is SNHLY and CDR2 FYNNEI. The length of the CDR3 is 14 residues. DNA for the CDR3: TGTGCCAGCAGATGGGAGACAGGCAGCGCCGAGCAGTACTTC. It encodes CASRWETGSAEQYF.

The V gene is TRBV7-2, the J gene TRBJ2-1; 10 bases match TRBD2. V was pared by 5 bases and J by 12 bases, with 4 bases of the junction left unmatched. Per germline, CDR1 SGHTA and CDR2 FQGNSA. This CDR3 is built from 12 residues. CDR3 sequence reads: CASSASSGGQFF. In DNA form, the CDR3 reads TGTGCCAGCAGCGCTTCTAGCGGGGGGCAGTTCTTC.

The chain is built from TRBV10-3 and TRBJ2-5; D gene ambiguous. V shed 0 bases and J shed 13 bases, with 12 bases lying between them. This CDR3 is built from 12 residues. Per germline, CDR1 ENHRY and CDR2 SYGVKD. Here the CDR3 reads CAISESPPWVYF. Written as DNA, the CDR3 is TGTGCCATCAGTGAGTCGCCCCCATGGGTGTACTTC.

This chain connects TRBV24-1 to TRBJ2-2; D is unclear. V lost 4 bases and J lost 5, with 10 bases in between. Germline CDR1 and CDR2: KGHDR and SFDVKD. CDR3 length equals 14 residues. In DNA, the CDR3 is TGTGCCACCAGTGACCCTCCCCGTACCGGGGAGCTGTTTTTT. Translating gives CATSDPPRTGELFF.

This clonotype has just a few counts. This chain uses TRBV6-1 with TRBJ2-1; 8 bases are a match to TRBD2. The germline V gene encodes CDR1 MNHNS and CDR2 SASEGT. This CDR3 is 14 amino acids long. J lost 7 bases, V lost 4 bases, and 6 bases had no gene match. Here the CDR3 reads CASSAGGAMNEQFF. The DNA of the CDR3 is TGTGCCAGCAGTGCGGGGGGGGCTATGAATGAGCAGTTCTTC.

This clonotype was counted only a few times. The rearrangement links TRBV15 to TRBJ1-2, with 10 bases aligning to TRBD1. This CDR3 is 12 amino acids long. The V gene end was trimmed by 8 bases and the J gene end by 6 bases; junction bases not matched to a gene: 3. The germline V gene has CDR1 LNHNV and CDR2 YYDKDF (reference sequence). The CDR3 sequence is CATSGTGDGYTF. CDR3 bases: TGTGCCACCTCCGGGACAGGGGATGGCTACACCTTC. Full variable domain (outside the CDR3, taken from reference TRBV15 and TRBJ1-2): DAMVIQNPRYQVTQFGKPVTLSCSQTLNHNVMYWYQQKSSQAPKLLFHYYDKDFNNEADTPDNFQSRRPNTSFCFLDIRSPGLGDTAMYLCATSGTGDGYTFGSGTRLTVV.

This chain uses TRBV6-2 or TRBV6-3 with TRBJ2-3; 8 nucleotides align to TRBD2. Germline V CDR1 and CDR2: MNHEY, SVGEGT. V shed 8 bases, J shed 5 bases, and the junction held 12 bases outside the gene matches. This CDR3 has 15 residues. Written as DNA, the CDR3 is TGTGCCAGCTTCGCTGGCGGGAGGCCCAAAGATACGCAGTATTTT. Translated: CASFAGGRPKDTQYF.

This clonotype was observed a few times. This chain connects TRBV5-1 to TRBJ1-1, with 9 bases matching TRBD1. J was trimmed by 4 bases and V by 3 bases; bases with no gene match: 10. This CDR3 has 16 residues. Germline V CDR1 and CDR2: SGHRS, YFSETQ. The CDR3: CASSSRPGQGTTEAFF. CDR3 nucleotide sequence: TGCGCCAGCAGCTCACGCCCCGGACAGGGGACCACTGAAGCTTTCTTT.

The chain combines TRBV28 with TRBJ2-1; weak D call: TRBD1 (5 bases). V shed 3 bases and J shed 0 bases, with 9 bases lying between them. Looked up from germline, CDR1 is MDHEN and CDR2 is SYDVKM. CDR3 length equals 15 residues. CDR3: CASSLDKSSYNEQFF. CDR3 DNA sequence: TGTGCCAGCAGTTTGGACAAGAGCTCCTACAATGAGCAGTTCTTC.

The CDR3 DNA sequence: TGTGCCAGCAGTGACTCATTGGGGACAGATACGCAGTATTTT. This translates into CASSDSLGTDTQYF. The chain uses TRBV25-1 and TRBJ2-3; D gene uncertain. CDR1 is MGHDK and CDR2 is SYGVNS in the germline V gene. V was shortened by 3 bases and J by 3 bases, with 10 bases between the two germline ends. There are 14 residues in the CDR3.

The chain is built from TRBV5-1 and TRBJ2-7, with 16 bases fitting TRBD2. Unmatched junction bases numbered 3, after V lost 3 bases and J lost 0 bases. This CDR3 is 17 amino acids long. Germline CDR1 reads SGHRS; CDR2 reads YFSETQ. CDR3 sequence reads: CASSWGLAGGSSYEQYF. In DNA form, the CDR3 reads TGCGCCAGCAGCTGGGGACTAGCGGGGGGGAGCTCCTACGAGCAGTACTTC.

This clonotype turned up a few times. The chain links TRBV15 to TRBJ2-7; 10 bases fit TRBD1. Unmatched junction bases numbered 9, after V lost 0 bases and J lost 1 base. This CDR3 has 18 amino acids. Germline V gene sequence: CDR1 LNHNV, CDR2 YYDKDF (reference sequence). CDR3 nucleotide sequence: TGTGCCACCAGCAGAGATCGTCGGACAGGGGGATTTTCCTACGAGCAGTACTTC. Translated, it gives CATSRDRRTGGFSYEQYF. The entire variable domain, with the rest obtained from reference TRBV15 and TRBJ2-7, is as follows: DAMVIQNPRYQVTQFGKPVTLSCSQTLNHNVMYWYQQKSSQAPKLLFHYYDKDFNNEADTPDNFQSRRPNTSFCFLDIRSPGLGDTAMYLCATSRDRRTGGFSYEQYFGPGTRLTVT.

Only a few counts were recorded for this clonotype. The chain uses TRBV3-1 and TRBJ2-1; 8 bases agree with TRBD1. V shed 4 bases and J 1 base; nucleotides not matched to a gene: 3. CDR3 length: 15 amino acids. Germline CDR1 and CDR2: LGHDT and YNNKEL (reference sequence). The CDR3 spells CASSRRQGSYNEQFF. CDR3 nucleotide sequence: TGTGCCAGCAGCCGCCGACAGGGGTCCTACAATGAGCAGTTCTTC.

This chain links TRBV12-3 or TRBV12-4 with TRBJ1-1; 9 bases line up with TRBD1. This CDR3 spans 13 amino acids. The trim removed 11 bases at V and 1 base at J, leaving 5 bases unmatched. The CDR3 DNA reads TGTGCCGCACAGGGGGCTGAGAACACTGAAGCTTTCTTT. It is translated as CAAQGAENTEAFF.

The V gene is TRBV6-5, the J gene TRBJ2-7, with 8 bases aligning to TRBD2. V was clipped by 0 bases and J by 0 bases; unmatched bases: 4. The CDR3 length is 16 residues. Germline CDR1 reads MNHEY; CDR2 reads SVGAGI. The CDR3 DNA reads as TGTGCCAGCAGTTACTCGGAGCGGGGGCTCTCCTACGAGCAGTACTTC. It codes for CASSYSERGLSYEQYF.

The V call is TRBV15, the J call TRBJ2-2, with D unclear. The CDR3 is 15 residues long. V dropped 4 bases and J dropped 4 bases, with 13 bases sitting between them. CDR1 is LNHNV and CDR2 is YYDKDF in the germline V gene (reference sequence). The CDR3, as DNA: TGTGCCACCAGCACTCCTCAACGGCGCACCGGGGAGCTGTTTTTT. As protein: CATSTPQRRTGELFF.

The rearrangement uses TRBV5-1 and TRBJ2-1; no reliable D call. The length of the CDR3 is 13 residues. Germline lookup yields CDR1 SGHRS and CDR2 YFSETQ. The V end lost 3 bases, the J end lost 7 bases, and 11 bases lay between the germline ends. For the CDR3, the DNA is TGCGCCAGCAGCTCGGAAGGTTGGAATGAGCAGTTCTTC. It is translated as CASSSEGWNEQFF. The variable domain in full, completed from reference TRBV5-1 and TRBJ2-1, reads KAGVTQTPRYLIKTRGQQVTLSCSPISGHRSVSWYQQTPGQGLQFLFEYFSETQRNKGNFPGRFSGRQFSNSRSEMNVSTLELGDSALYLCASSSEGWNEQFFGPGTRLTVL.

This clonotype appeared a few times. This chain joins TRBV6-1 and TRBJ2-1, with TRBD2 identical over 9 bases. V was pared by 1 base and J by 10 bases, with 8 bases of the junction left unmatched. Germline assignment: CDR1 MNHNS and CDR2 SASEGT. The CDR3 is 15 amino acids. The CDR3 DNA is TGTGCCAGCAGTGAAGGGGTAGCGGGAGTCTGGGAGCAGTTCTTC. Translating gives CASSEGVAGVWEQFF.

This clonotype was seen at least ten times. This chain connects TRBV5-1 to TRBJ2-6; tentatively, D is TRBD1 (6 bases). Per the germline V gene, CDR1 is SGHRS and CDR2 is YFSETQ. The CDR3 covers 15 residues. V lost 4 bases, J lost 2 bases, and 10 bases lay in between. CDR3 in DNA: TGCGCCAGCAGCCCGGACAGCCCTGGGGCCAACGTCCTGACTTTC. Translation gives CASSPDSPGANVLTF.

The chain uses TRBV7-9 and TRBJ1-1, with D perhaps matching TRBD1 (6 bases). Germline loops: CDR1 SEHNR, CDR2 FQNEAQ (reference sequence). This CDR3 is 15 amino acids long. The V and J ends lost 7 bases and 3 bases respectively, with 18 bases between them. CDR3 protein: CASTLGGARHTEAFF. CDR3 sequence (DNA): TGTGCCAGCACCCTGGGGGGGGCGCGTCACACTGAAGCTTTCTTT.